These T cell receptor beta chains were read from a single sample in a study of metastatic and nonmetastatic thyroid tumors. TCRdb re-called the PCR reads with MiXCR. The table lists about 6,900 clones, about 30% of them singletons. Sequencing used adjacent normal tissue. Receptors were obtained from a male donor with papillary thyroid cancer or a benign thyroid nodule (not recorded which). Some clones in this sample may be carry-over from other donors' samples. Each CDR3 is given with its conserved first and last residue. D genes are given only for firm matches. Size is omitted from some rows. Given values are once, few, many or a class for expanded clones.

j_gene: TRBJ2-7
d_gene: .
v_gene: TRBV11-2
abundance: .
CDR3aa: CASSLDSVASVHF
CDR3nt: TGTGCCAGCAGCTTAGATAGTGTCGCTAGCGTGCACTTC

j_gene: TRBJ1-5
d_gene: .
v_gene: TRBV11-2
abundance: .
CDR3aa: CASSLLGSRNFNQPQHF
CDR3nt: TGTGCCAGCAGTTTATTGGGCAGTCGGAATTTCAATCAGCCCCAGCATTTT

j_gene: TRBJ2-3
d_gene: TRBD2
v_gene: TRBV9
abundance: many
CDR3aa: CASSFRLASTDTQYF
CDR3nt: TGTGCCAGCAGCTTTCGACTAGCGAGCACAGATACGCAGTATTTT

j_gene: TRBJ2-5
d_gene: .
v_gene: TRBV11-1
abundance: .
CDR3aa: CASSWASQETQYF
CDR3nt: TGTGCCAGCAGCTGGGCTAGTCAAGAGACCCAGTACTTC

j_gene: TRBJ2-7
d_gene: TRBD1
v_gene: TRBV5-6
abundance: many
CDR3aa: CASSSGTGGTEQYF
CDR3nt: TGTGCCAGCAGCTCGGGGACAGGGGGCACCGAGCAGTACTTC

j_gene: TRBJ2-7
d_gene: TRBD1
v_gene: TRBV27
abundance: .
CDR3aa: CASSLLGQGAEQYF
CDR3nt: TGTGCCAGCAGCCTCCTTGGACAGGGGGCCGAGCAGTACTTC

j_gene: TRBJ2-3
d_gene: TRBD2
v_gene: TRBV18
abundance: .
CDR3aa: CASSPRTSGNTDTQYF
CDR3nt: TGTGCCAGCTCACCCCGGACTAGCGGGAACACAGATACGCAGTATTTT

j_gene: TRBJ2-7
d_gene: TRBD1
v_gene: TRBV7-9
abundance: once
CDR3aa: CASSLVTGGQYEQYF
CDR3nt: TGTGCCAGCAGCTTAGTCACAGGGGGCCAGTACGAGCAGTACTTC

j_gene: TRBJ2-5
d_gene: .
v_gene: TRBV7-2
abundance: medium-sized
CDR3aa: CASSLALKETQYF
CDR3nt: TGTGCCAGCAGCTTAGCCCTCAAAGAGACCCAGTACTTC

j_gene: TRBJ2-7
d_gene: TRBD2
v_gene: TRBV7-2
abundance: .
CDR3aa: CASSLAGTSGVSYEQYF
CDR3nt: TGTGCCAGCAGCTTAGCCGGGACTAGCGGGGTATCCTACGAGCAGTACTTC

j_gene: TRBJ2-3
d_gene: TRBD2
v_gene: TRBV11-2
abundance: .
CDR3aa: CASSLRPRLAFTDTQYF
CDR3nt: TGTGCCAGCAGCTTACGTCCCCGACTAGCGTTTACAGATACGCAGTATTTT

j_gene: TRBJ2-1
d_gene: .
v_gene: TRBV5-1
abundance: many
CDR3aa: CASSLAGSTYNEQFF
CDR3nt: TGCGCCAGCAGCTTGGCGGGATCCACCTACAATGAGCAGTTCTTC

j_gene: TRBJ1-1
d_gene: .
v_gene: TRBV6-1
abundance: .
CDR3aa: CASSPEGTMNTEAFF
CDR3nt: TGTGCCAGCAGTCCCGAGGGGACAATGAACACTGAAGCTTTCTTT

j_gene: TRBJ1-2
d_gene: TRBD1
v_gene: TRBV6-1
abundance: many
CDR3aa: CASSGQGAIYGYTF
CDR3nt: TGTGCCAGCAGCGGACAGGGGGCTATCTATGGCTACACCTTC

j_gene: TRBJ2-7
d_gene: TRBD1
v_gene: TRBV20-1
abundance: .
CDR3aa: CSAKIPGQGIHEQYF
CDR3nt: TGCAGTGCTAAAATTCCGGGACAGGGTATCCACGAGCAGTACTTC

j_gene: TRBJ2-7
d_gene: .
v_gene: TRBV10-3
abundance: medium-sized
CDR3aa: CAISVREGLGEQYF
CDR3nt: TGTGCCATCAGTGTCCGAGAGGGCCTTGGCGAGCAGTACTTC

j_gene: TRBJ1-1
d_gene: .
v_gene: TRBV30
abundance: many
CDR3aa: CAWTQWQLNTEAFF
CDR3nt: TGTGCCTGGACCCAGTGGCAGCTGAACACTGAAGCTTTCTTT

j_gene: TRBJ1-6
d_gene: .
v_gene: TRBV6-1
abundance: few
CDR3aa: CASHWVYNSPLHF
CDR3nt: TGTGCCAGCCACTGGGTCTATAATTCACCCCTCCACTTT

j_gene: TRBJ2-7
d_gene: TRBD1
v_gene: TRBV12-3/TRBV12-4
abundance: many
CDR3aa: CASSPTHRGLGEQYF
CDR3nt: TGTGCCAGCAGTCCCACCCACAGGGGGCTTGGCGAGCAGTACTTC

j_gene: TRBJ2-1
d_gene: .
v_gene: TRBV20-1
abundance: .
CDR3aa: CSARVASEDHNEQFF
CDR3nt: TGCAGTGCTAGAGTCGCTAGCGAGGACCACAATGAGCAGTTCTTC

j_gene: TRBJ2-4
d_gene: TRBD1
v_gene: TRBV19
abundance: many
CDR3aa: CASSTQTGDIQYF
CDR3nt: TGTGCCAGTAGTACCCAGACAGGGGACATTCAGTACTTC

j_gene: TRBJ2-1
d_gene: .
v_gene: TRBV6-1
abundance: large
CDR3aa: CASSGSGREQFF
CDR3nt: TGTGCCAGCAGTGGGTCGGGAAGGGAGCAGTTCTTC

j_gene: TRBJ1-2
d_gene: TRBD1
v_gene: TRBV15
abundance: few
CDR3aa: CATSSPGQRGYTF
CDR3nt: TGTGCCACCAGCAGTCCGGGACAGAGGGGCTACACCTTC

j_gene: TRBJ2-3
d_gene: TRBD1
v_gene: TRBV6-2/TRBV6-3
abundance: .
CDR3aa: CASTFSRQGPSTDTQYF
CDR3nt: TGTGCCAGCACCTTCTCGAGACAGGGGCCTAGCACAGATACGCAGTATTTT

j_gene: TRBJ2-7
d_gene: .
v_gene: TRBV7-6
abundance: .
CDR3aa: CASSFSRYDEQYF
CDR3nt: TGTGCCAGCAGCTTCTCCCGGTACGACGAGCAGTACTTC

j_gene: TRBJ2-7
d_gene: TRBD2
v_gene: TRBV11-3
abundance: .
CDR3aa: CARGGRDYEQYF
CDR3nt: TGTGCCCGGGGCGGGAGGGACTACGAGCAGTACTTC

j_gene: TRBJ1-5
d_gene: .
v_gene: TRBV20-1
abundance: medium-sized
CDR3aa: CSARQSIGDQQPQHF
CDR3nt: TGCAGTGCTAGACAATCAATCGGGGATCAACAGCCCCAGCATTTT

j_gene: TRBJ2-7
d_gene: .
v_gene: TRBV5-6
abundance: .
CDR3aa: CATTQCVRPYEQYF
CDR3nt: TGTGCCACCACTCAGTGTGTAAGGCCCTACGAACAGTACTTC

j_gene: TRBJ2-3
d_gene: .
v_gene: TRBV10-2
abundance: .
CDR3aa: CASSDRVTDTQYF
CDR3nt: TGCGCCAGCAGTGACAGGGTCACAGATACGCAGTATTTT

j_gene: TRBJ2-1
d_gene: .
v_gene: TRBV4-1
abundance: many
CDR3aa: CASSQVGSLHEQFF
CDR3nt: TGCGCCAGCAGCCAAGTGGGCTCCCTACATGAGCAGTTCTTC

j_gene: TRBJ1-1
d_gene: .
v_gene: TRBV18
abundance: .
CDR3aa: CASSPPIRTEAFF
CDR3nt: TGTGCCAGCTCACCACCGATCAGGACTGAAGCTTTCTTT

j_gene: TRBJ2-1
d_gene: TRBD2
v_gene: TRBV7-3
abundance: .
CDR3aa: CASSPRPGLATYNEQFF
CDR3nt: TGTGCCAGCAGCCCCCGCCCGGGACTAGCGACCTACAATGAGCAGTTCTTC

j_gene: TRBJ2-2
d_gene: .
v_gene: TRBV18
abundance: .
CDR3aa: CASSLRRGNTGELFF
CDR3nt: TGTGCCAGCTCACTACGGCGGGGCAACACCGGGGAGCTGTTTTTT

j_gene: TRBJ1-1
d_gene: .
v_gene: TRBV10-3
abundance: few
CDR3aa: CAIYSDGNTEAFF
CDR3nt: TGTGCCATCTACTCGGACGGAAACACTGAAGCTTTCTTT

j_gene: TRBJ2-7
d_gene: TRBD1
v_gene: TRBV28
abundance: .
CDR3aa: CASRESRDRGYEQYF
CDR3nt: TGTGCCAGCAGGGAGAGCCGGGACAGGGGCTACGAGCAGTACTTC

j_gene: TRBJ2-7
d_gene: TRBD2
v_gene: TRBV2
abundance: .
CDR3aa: CASSETGTRSYEQYF
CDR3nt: TGTGCCAGCAGTGAAACCGGGACTAGGTCGTACGAGCAGTACTTC

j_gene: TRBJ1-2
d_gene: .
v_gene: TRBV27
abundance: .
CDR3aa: CASSLTGLLGGYTF
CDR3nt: TGTGCCAGCAGTCTTACAGGGCTTCTGGGTGGCTACACCTTC

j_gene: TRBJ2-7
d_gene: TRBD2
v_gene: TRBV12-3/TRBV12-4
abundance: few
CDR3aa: CASSSSERTERGYF
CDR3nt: TGTGCCAGCAGCTCCTCCGAGAGGACTGAGCGGGGATACTTC

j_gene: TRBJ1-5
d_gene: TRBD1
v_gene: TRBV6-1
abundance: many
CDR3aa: CASSPRDGTDTQHF
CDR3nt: TGTGCCAGCAGTCCCAGGGATGGGACAGATACGCAGCATTTT

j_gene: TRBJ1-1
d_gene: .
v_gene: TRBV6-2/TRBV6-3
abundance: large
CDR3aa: CASSYPAAEAFF
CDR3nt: TGTGCCAGCAGTTATCCCGCAGCTGAAGCTTTCTTT

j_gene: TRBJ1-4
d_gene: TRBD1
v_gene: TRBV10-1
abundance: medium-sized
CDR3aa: CASTRGSRDSYEKLFF
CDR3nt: TGCGCCAGCACTAGGGGGTCCCGGGACAGCTATGAAAAACTGTTTTTT

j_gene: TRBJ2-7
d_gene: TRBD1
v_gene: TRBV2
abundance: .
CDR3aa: CASSEPITGGIPYEQYF
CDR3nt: TGTGCCAGCAGTGAACCCATCACAGGGGGCATACCCTACGAGCAGTACTTC

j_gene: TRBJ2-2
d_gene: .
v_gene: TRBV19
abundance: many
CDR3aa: CASSPFSNTGELFF
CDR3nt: TGTGCCAGTAGTCCTTTCTCGAACACCGGGGAGCTGTTTTTT

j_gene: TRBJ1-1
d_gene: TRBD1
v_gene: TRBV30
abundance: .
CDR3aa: CAWRRQGPTEAFF
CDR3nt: TGTGCCTGGAGAAGACAGGGCCCCACTGAAGCTTTCTTT

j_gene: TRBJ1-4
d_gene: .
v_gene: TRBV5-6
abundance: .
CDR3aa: CASILGPGAGYEKLFF
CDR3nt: TGTGCCAGCATCTTGGGGCCGGGGGCAGGTTATGAAAAACTGTTTTTT

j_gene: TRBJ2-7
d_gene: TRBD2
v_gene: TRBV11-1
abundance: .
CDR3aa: CASSLGLAGDLDEQYF
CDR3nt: TGTGCCAGCAGCTTAGGACTAGCGGGAGATCTCGACGAGCAGTACTTC

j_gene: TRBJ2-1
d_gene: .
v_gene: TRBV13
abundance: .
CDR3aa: CASSLDLDGTTYNEQFF
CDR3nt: TGTGCCAGCAGCTTAGATCTCGACGGGACGACCTACAATGAGCAGTTCTTC